This TCR beta chain emerged from a study of post-analysis software for immune sequencing data. Study-level information: Disease courses included relapsing-remitting, secondary progressive and progressive-relapsing multiple sclerosis.

The TCR beta cDNA libraries contained unique molecular identifiers. cDNA molecules numbering some 500,000 came from approximately 1 to 10 million T cells. TCRdb re-derived calls from the PCR reads in MiXCR, one entry per CDR3 protein. This table has about 770,000 distinct CDR3 sequences, about half appearing once. Study outcomes and limitations: Significantly lower normalized Chao1 diversity was found in patients with multiple sclerosis relative to controls.

This clonotype has just a few counts. Its antigen is currently unknown. The source of this sequence is a girl aged 5 to 17 with multiple sclerosis. The specimen sequenced was blood.

DNA for the CDR3: TGTGCCAGCACCATTGGGTCATCTGGGACCTATGGCTACACCTTC. Its translation: CASTIGSSGTYGYTF. V is TRBV12-3 or TRBV12-4 and J is TRBJ1-2, with D possibly being TRBD1 (5 bases). The CDR3 is 15 residues long. Trimming left V 7 bases short and J 4 bases short, with 19 bases between.